Shown below are 10 T cell receptor beta chains from a single sample sequenced in a study of blood T cell repertoires in COVID-19. Here immunoSEQ multiplex PCR was the method, and the copy in TCRdb shows in-frame clones only, minus some. The sample lists 20,000 to 25,000 clones; 80% were seen once. Material for sequencing was peripheral blood. The receptors shown here come from a man in his fifties or sixties with active COVID-19.

A few counts support this clone. The chain joins TRBV11-3 to TRBJ2-7; D perhaps matches TRBD2 (5 bases). V was clipped by 3 bases and J by 7 bases, with 13 bases between them. Germline CDR1 SGHNT, CDR2 YENEEA. The CDR3 consists of 13 residues. The DNA of the CDR3 is TGTGCCAGCAGCTTTACCTCGACGGGGGAGCAGTACTTC. Translation gives CASSFTSTGEQYF.

The V call is TRBV24-1, the J call TRBJ2-4; perhaps TRBD1 as D (6 bases). The CDR3 consists of 20 residues. Trimming took off 6 bases at V and 0 bases at J, with 26 bases between the two ends. Germline V gene data show CDR1 as KGHDR and CDR2 as SFDVKD. CDR3 DNA: TGTGCCACCAGTAGCCCGGACAGCCCGCCCCAGGAGGTAGCCAAAAACATTCAGTACTTC. Its translation: CATSSPDSPPQEVAKNIQYF.

In this sample, this clone turned up a few times. The rearrangement joins TRBV3-1 (or the pseudogene TRBV3-2) to TRBJ2-7; perhaps TRBD2 as D (6 bases). This CDR3 comprises 17 residues. Trimming took off 1 base at V and 2 bases at J, with 18 bases between the two ends. Per germline, CDR1 LGHDT and CDR2 YNNKEL (reference sequence). The CDR3 protein is CASSQVGGRINPYEQYF. CDR3 DNA: TGTGCCAGCAGCCAAGTCGGGGGAAGAATTAACCCCTACGAGCAGTACTTC.

This clone showed up just a few times. The chain joins TRBV7-8 to TRBJ1-4, with TRBD1 matching over 7 bases. The J segment lost 8 bases and the V segment lost 4 bases, leaving 10 bases of the junction unmatched. Per germline, CDR1 SGHVS and CDR2 FQNEAQ. The CDR3 has 15 amino acids. CDR3 sequence reads: CASSYNYRGGEKLFF. The DNA for the CDR3 is TGTGCCAGCAGCTACAACTACAGGGGAGGCGAAAAACTGTTTTTT. The whole variable domain, filled in from reference TRBV7-8 and TRBJ1-4, reads GAGVSQSPRYKVAKRGQDVALRCDPISGHVSLFWYQQALGQGPEFLTYFQNEAQLDKSGLPSDRFFAERPEGSVSTLKIQRTQQEDSAVYLCASSYNYRGGEKLFFGSGTQLSVL.

V and J are TRBV6-5 and TRBJ2-7; 12 nucleotides line up with TRBD1. The CDR3 covers 15 residues. J gave up 2 bases and V 6 bases, and 5 bases lay outside the gene matches. The germline V gene has CDR1 MNHEY and CDR2 SVGAGI. In nucleotides, the CDR3 is TGTGCCAGCAGATCAGGGACAGGGGGCCCCTACGAGCAGTACTTC. Its translation: CASRSGTGGPYEQYF.

This clone was counted a single time. Here the CDR3 reads CASTSLGGNTGELFF. The CDR3 DNA reads as TGTGCCAGTACCTCCCTCGGTGGGAACACCGGGGAGCTGTTTTTT. The chain carries TRBV19 and TRBJ2-2; D is unresolved. The V end lost 7 bases, the J end lost 1 base, and 13 bases lay between the germline ends. CDR1 and CDR2 from the germline V gene are LNHDA and SQIVND (reference sequence). The CDR3 totals 15 residues.

The rearrangement links TRBV7-6 to TRBJ2-1; 7 positions agree with TRBD2. This CDR3 is 18 amino acids long. Germline-derived CDR1 and CDR2 are SGHVS and FNYEAQ. V was clipped by 2 bases and J by 5 bases; unmatched bases: 15. The CDR3 region is CASSLSSGLAGLNNEQFF. For the CDR3, the DNA is TGTGCCAGCAGCTTAAGCTCCGGCTTAGCGGGCCTTAACAATGAGCAGTTCTTC.

The chain uses TRBV11-3 and TRBJ2-1; maybe TRBD1 (7 bases). CDR1 SGHNT and CDR2 YENEEA come from the germline V gene. Trimming shortened V by 6 bases and J by 9 bases, and 21 bases separated the two germline ends. The CDR3 length is 15 residues. The chain's CDR3 is CASSPSHRGGGEQFF. The DNA of the CDR3 is TGTGCCAGCAGTCCATCCCACAGGGGAGGTGGTGAGCAGTTCTTC.

This clone was recorded once. This rearrangement joins TRBV6-5 to TRBJ1-2; D is ambiguous. V dropped 6 bases and J dropped 3 bases, with 17 bases sitting between them. CDR1 is MNHEY and CDR2 is SVGAGI in the germline V gene. There are 15 residues in the CDR3. The CDR3 spells CASRTLSGDYYGYTF. The DNA for the CDR3 is TGTGCCAGCAGAACTCTCTCTGGCGACTACTATGGCTACACCTTC.

The chain joins TRBV5-1 to TRBJ2-5; D gene ambiguous. The CDR3 covers 12 residues. CDR1 is SGHRS and CDR2 is YFSETQ in the germline V gene. V dropped 3 bases and J dropped 7 bases, with 10 bases sitting between them. In DNA form, the CDR3 reads TGCGCCAGCAGCTCCGCCCTAGGGACCCAGTACTTC. Protein sequence: CASSSALGTQYF.